These 15 T cell receptor beta chains came from one sample sequenced in a study of shared clonotypes between healthy human individuals. CD8 cells classed as naive were CD45RO-negative and positively selected for CCR7, excluding terminally differentiated effector memory CD45RA+ cells. Assay used: immunoSEQ multiplex PCR; TCRdb lists only in-frame clones, some missing. The sample includes about 1,900,000 clones, around 96% of them seen just once. The sample taken for sequencing was naive CD8+ T cells sorted from blood. The receptors were sampled from a man in his late teens or twenties in good health.

V and J are TRBV5-1 and TRBJ1-5; 9 nucleotides match TRBD1. The V segment lost 2 bases and the J segment 5 bases; nucleotides outside the gene matches: 5. Looked up from germline, CDR1 is SGHRS and CDR2 is YFSETQ. CDR3 size: 15 residues. In DNA, the CDR3 is TGCGCCAGCAGCTTTCCAGACAGGGGGGATCAGCCCCAGCATTTT. This encodes CASSFPDRGDQPQHF. Variable domain in full (rest from reference TRBV5-1 and TRBJ1-5): KAGVTQTPRYLIKTRGQQVTLSCSPISGHRSVSWYQQTPGQGLQFLFEYFSETQRNKGNFPGRFSGRQFSNSRSEMNVSTLELGDSALYLCASSFPDRGDQPQHFGDGTRLSIL.

J is TRBJ1-1 and V is TRBV5-4, with a tentative D call TRBD1 (5 bases). Trimming shortened V by 3 bases and J by 1 base, and 13 bases separated the two germline ends. CDR3 length: 15 amino acids. Germline CDR1 SGHNT, CDR2 YYREEE (reference sequence). The chain's CDR3 is CASSYRTGPNTEAFF. The CDR3 DNA sequence: TGTGCCAGCAGCTATAGAACAGGCCCGAACACTGAAGCTTTCTTT.

The chain recombines TRBV6-5 with TRBJ1-4; weak D call: TRBD1 (6 bases). The CDR3 is made up of 15 amino acids. Germline V gene sequence: CDR1 MNHEY, CDR2 SVGAGI. V lost 6 bases and J lost 7, with 18 bases in between. The CDR3 loop reads CASSLAGAASEKLFF. DNA for the CDR3: TGTGCCAGCAGCCTAGCGGGGGCTGCGAGTGAAAAACTGTTTTTT.

This clone was counted once. The identical CDR3 is also encoded by other nucleotide sequences in the sample. The rearrangement uses TRBV29-1 and TRBJ1-5; tentative D call: TRBD1 (6 bases). CDR3 length: 13 amino acids. CDR1 is SQVTM and CDR2 is ANQGSEA in the germline V gene. V lost 3 bases to trimming and J lost 7 bases, with 13 bases between them. The CDR3 spells CSVEEGGGQPQHF. CDR3 sequence (DNA): TGCAGCGTTGAGGAGGGGGGCGGGCAGCCCCAGCATTTT.

The chain combines TRBV9 with TRBJ1-2; D is ambiguous. CDR3 size: 11 residues. V dropped 3 bases and J dropped 7 bases, with 7 bases sitting between them. Looked up from germline, CDR1 is SGDLS and CDR2 is YYNGEE. The CDR3 DNA sequence: TGTGCCAGCAGCGATATCCGTGGCTACACCTTC. Its protein product is CASSDIRGYTF. The entire variable domain, with the rest obtained from reference TRBV9 and TRBJ1-2, is as follows: DSGVTQTPKHLITATGQRVTLRCSPRSGDLSVYWYQQSLDQGLQFLIQYYNGEERAKGNILERFSAQQFPDLHSELNLSSLELGDSALYFCASSDIRGYTFGSGTRLTVV.

The CDR3 sequence: CASSLLATNTEAFF. In DNA, the CDR3 is TGCGCCAGCAGCTTGTTGGCGACAAACACTGAAGCTTTCTTT. The J gene is TRBJ1-1, the V gene TRBV5-1; no reliable D call. Germline V gene sequence: CDR1 SGHRS, CDR2 YFSETQ. CDR3 length: 14 residues. With 1 base removed from V and 2 bases from J, the gap between germline ends came to 9 bases.

As concerns this clone: The sample carries other DNA sequences with the same CDR3. The chain has TRBV6-6 and TRBJ1-1, with 7 bases fitting TRBD1. The CDR3 extends over 14 amino acids. In germline, CDR1 is MNHNY, CDR2 SVGAGI (reference sequence). The V and J ends lost 3 bases and 3 bases, in that order; junction bases with no gene match: 4. Here the CDR3 reads CASSYQGGYTEAFF. CDR3 DNA: TGTGCCAGCAGTTATCAGGGGGGGTACACTGAAGCTTTCTTT.

With regard to this clone: Additional DNA sequences in this sample encode the identical CDR3. The V and J genes are TRBV4-3 and TRBJ2-1, with 10 bases matching TRBD2. From germline, CDR1 is LGHNA and CDR2 YSLEER. J lost 5 bases, V lost 1 base, and 2 bases had no gene match. The CDR3 extends over 15 amino acids. The CDR3 DNA reads TGCGCCAGCAGCCAAGTGCTAGCGGGAGACAATGAGCAGTTCTTC. This sequence encodes CASSQVLAGDNEQFF.

The chain employs TRBV15 and TRBJ2-3, with TRBD2 matching over 9 bases. Germline V gene sequence: CDR1 LNHNV, CDR2 YYDKDF (reference sequence). Unmatched junction bases numbered 10, after V lost 8 bases and J lost 7 bases. There are 14 residues in the CDR3. The CDR3 DNA sequence: TGTGCCACCGGGGTAGCGGGGGCTTCACATACGCAGTATTTT. Amino acids: CATGVAGASHTQYF.

V is TRBV9 and J is TRBJ2-7, with 11 positions matching TRBD2. The CDR3 spans 14 residues. CDR1 SGDLS and CDR2 YYNGEE come from the germline V gene. After removal of 2 bases from V and 5 bases from J, the junction contained 3 bases not matched to a gene. The CDR3 region is CASSVLAGGHEQYF. The CDR3 DNA follows: TGTGCCAGCAGCGTGCTAGCGGGAGGCCACGAGCAGTACTTC.

V gene TRBV29-1 combines with J gene TRBJ2-1; no reliable D call. V shed 5 bases and J shed 4 bases, with 21 bases lying between them. CDR3 length: 16 residues. Germline V gene sequence: CDR1 SQVTM, CDR2 ANQGSEA. The CDR3, as DNA: TGCAGCGTTAGGGCTACCCTTCGTCGACAATACAATGAGCAGTTCTTC. It is translated as CSVRATLRRQYNEQFF.

V usage is TRBV28 and J usage is TRBJ2-5; 10 bases line up with TRBD1. From germline, CDR1 is MDHEN and CDR2 SYDVKM. J was trimmed by 5 bases and V by 3 bases; bases with no gene match: 3. This CDR3 has 14 residues. CDR3: CASSLTGGDETQYF. The CDR3 nucleotides read TGTGCCAGCAGTTTGACAGGGGGCGATGAGACCCAGTACTTC.

V and J are TRBV2 and TRBJ2-5; 9 bases fit TRBD2. Trimming removed 7 bases from V and 1 base from J; junction bases left unmatched: 4. CDR1 is SNHLY, CDR2 FYNNEI, per germline. The CDR3 runs to 14 residues. The DNA of the CDR3 is TGTGCCAGCACTCTAGCGGGAATCCAAGAGACCCAGTACTTC. The encoded protein is CASTLAGIQETQYF.

The chain is built from TRBV5-5 and TRBJ2-7, with 9 bases aligning to TRBD1. This CDR3 region has 15 residues. CDR1 and CDR2 (germline): SGHKS, YYEKEE (reference sequence). The trim removed 3 bases at V and 2 bases at J, leaving 6 bases unmatched. Here the CDR3 reads CASSSWTGVPYEQYF. In DNA, the CDR3 is TGTGCCAGCAGCTCGTGGACAGGGGTCCCCTACGAGCAGTACTTC.

This rearrangement joins TRBV7-9 to TRBJ1-4, with unresolved D. CDR1 and CDR2 (germline): SEHNR, FQNEAQ (reference sequence). Trimming took off 5 bases at V and 5 bases at J, with 18 bases between the two ends. The length of the CDR3 is 16 residues. The chain's CDR3 is CASSLTSTGENEKLFF. The CDR3 nucleotides are TGTGCCAGCAGCCTAACATCTACGGGAGAAAATGAAAAACTGTTTTTT.